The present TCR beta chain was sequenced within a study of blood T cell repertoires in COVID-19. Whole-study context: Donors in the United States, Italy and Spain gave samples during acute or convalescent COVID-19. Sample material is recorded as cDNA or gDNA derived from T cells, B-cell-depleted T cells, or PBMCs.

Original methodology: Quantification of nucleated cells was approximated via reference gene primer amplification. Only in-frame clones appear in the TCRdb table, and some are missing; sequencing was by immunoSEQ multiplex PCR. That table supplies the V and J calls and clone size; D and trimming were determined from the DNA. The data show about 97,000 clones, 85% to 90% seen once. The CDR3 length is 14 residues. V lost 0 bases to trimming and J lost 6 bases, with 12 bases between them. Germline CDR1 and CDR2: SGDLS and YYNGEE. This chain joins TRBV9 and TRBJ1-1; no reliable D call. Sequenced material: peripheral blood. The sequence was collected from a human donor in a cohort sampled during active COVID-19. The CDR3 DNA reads TGTGCCAGCAGCGTAGACCCCGACACCTCTGAAGCTTTCTTT. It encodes CASSVDPDTSEAFF.